This TCR beta chain was documented in a study of cytomegalovirus exposure and HLA in healthy donors. On this clone: Its specificity is not known.

Overall study results and limits: The study assumed roughly uniform donor sequencing depth for presence/absence analyses.

V lost 5 bases to trimming and J lost 6 bases, with 19 bases between them. CDR1 and CDR2 from the germline V gene are SGHTA and FQGTGA. This CDR3 is 15 amino acids long. This cohort consisted of healthy bone marrow donors. 13 Jbeta primers and 60 Vbeta primers were used for the PCR. Study processing details: Roughly 81 million unique TCR beta chains, roughly 11 million shared, were counted in a later analysis. The repertoire was sequenced with immunoSEQ multiplex PCR; TCRdb's copy has only in-frame clones and lacks some. That table supplies the V and J calls and clone size; D and trimming were determined from the DNA. The table has 120,000 to 150,000 clones, almost 80% seen once; the top ten hold 1.5% to 2%.

The chain carries TRBV7-3 and TRBJ1-1; D may be TRBD1 (5 bases). The sequence derives from a woman under 40 in good health and CMV-seronegative. The sequenced sample was PBMCs. The DNA of the CDR3 is TGTGCCAGCAGCCAAAACGGTCAGGGAGGCGCTGAAGCTTTCTTT. Residues: CASSQNGQGGAEAFF.